These 20 T cell receptor beta chains originate from one sample sequenced in a study of beta chain features in type 1 diabetes. Antigen specificity for these receptors is unknown. Study results and limitations: TCRB CDR3s from Type 1 diabetes patients were moderately but significantly shorter in all four CD4+ subsets.

The sequenced template was cDNA made from the entire isolated RNA. Profiled with immunoSEQ multiplex PCR; TCRdb holds only in-frame clones, not every one. The repertoire has 140,000 or so clones, about 13% of them found once; the top ten carry about 1.3%. Sequencing was carried out using central memory CD4+ T cells from blood. The receptors shown here come from a man younger than 35 with type 1 diabetes.

V usage is TRBV5-4 and J usage is TRBJ1-2, with TRBD1 matching 9 bases. The J segment lost 4 bases and the V segment lost 4 bases, leaving 8 bases of the junction unmatched. The CDR3 spans 15 residues. Germline V gene data show CDR1 as SGHNT and CDR2 as YYREEE (reference sequence). The CDR3 loop is CASSPPGTGSYGYTF. CDR3 DNA: TGTGCCAGCAGCCCTCCCGGGACAGGGAGCTATGGCTACACCTTC.

This chain joins TRBV27 and TRBJ2-1, with 7 bases lining up with TRBD2. With 5 bases clipped from V and 0 bases from J, the junction kept 10 bases outside the gene matches. Germline V gene data show CDR1 as MNHEY and CDR2 as SMNVEV (reference sequence). The CDR3 runs to 17 residues. CDR3 sequence: CASSPGLTPSSYNEQFF. The CDR3 DNA reads as TGTGCCAGCAGTCCGGGACTAACCCCGAGCTCCTACAATGAGCAGTTCTTC.

The chain combines TRBV28 with TRBJ1-1; D is unclear. Looked up from germline, CDR1 is MDHEN and CDR2 is SYDVKM. The CDR3 sequence is 17 residues long. V shed 4 bases and J shed 1 base, with 19 bases lying between them. CDR3: CASSSGQRAGGNTEAFF. The CDR3 DNA sequence: TGTGCCAGCAGTTCAGGTCAGAGGGCAGGAGGGAACACTGAAGCTTTCTTT.

This clone was observed a handful of times. In DNA form, the CDR3 reads TGTGCCAGCAGCTTACGCAACACAGATACGCAGTATTTT. This gives the protein CASSLRNTDTQYF. The chain links TRBV7-7 to TRBJ2-3; D gene ambiguous. Trimming removed 2 bases at V and 2 bases at J, with 5 bases between. CDR1 SSHAT and CDR2 FNYEAQ come from the germline V gene (reference sequence). The CDR3 has 13 residues.

The chain employs TRBV7-8 and TRBJ2-3; D is perhaps TRBD1 or TRBD2 (5 bases each). The germline V and J ends were trimmed by 5 bases and 5 bases, with 23 bases remaining between them. This CDR3 is built from 17 residues. Germline V gene sequence: CDR1 SGHVS, CDR2 FQNEAQ. The CDR3 spells CASSPRIGAGAGDTQYF. CDR3 bases: TGTGCCAGCAGCCCAAGGATAGGTGCCGGGGCTGGAGATACGCAGTATTTT.

This clone was seen many times. The chain carries TRBV10-3 and TRBJ2-5; perhaps TRBD2 as D (6 bases). V lost 6 bases and J 2 bases, leaving 10 bases between the germline ends. The CDR3 consists of 13 residues. Germline V lookup: CDR1 ENHRY, CDR2 SYGVKD. CDR3 DNA: TGTGCCATCAGCGCGGGACTGCAAGAGACCCAGTACTTC. It translates to CAISAGLQETQYF.

J is TRBJ1-1 and V is TRBV2; weak D call: TRBD1 (6 bases). With 1 base removed from V and 5 bases from J, the gap between germline ends came to 11 bases. CDR1 and CDR2 from the germline V gene are SNHLY and FYNNEI. The length of the CDR3 is 14 residues. The CDR3 DNA follows: TGTGCCAGCAGTGAAGGACAGGCCGGGACTGAAGCTTTCTTT. Translation: CASSEGQAGTEAFF.

This clone was seen many times. The same CDR3 is also encoded by other DNA sequences in this sample. The J gene is TRBJ1-3, the V gene TRBV28, with a tentative D call TRBD1 (6 bases). CDR3 length equals 15 residues. CDR1 and CDR2 (germline): MDHEN, SYDVKM. V dropped 5 bases and J dropped 1 base, with 12 bases sitting between them. Here the CDR3 DNA reads TGTGCCAGCAGTCGTACAGGGACATCTGGAAACACCATATATTTT. This gives the protein CASSRTGTSGNTIYF.

The chain couples TRBV12-5 to TRBJ2-5; D is possibly TRBD2 (6 bases). Trimming took 1 base from V and 1 from J, leaving 16 bases between them. Per the germline V gene, CDR1 is LGHNT and CDR2 is FRNRAP. This CDR3 region has 17 residues. The CDR3 loop reads CASGLGQSGDSQETQYF. Here the CDR3 DNA reads TGTGCTAGTGGTTTGGGGCAGTCGGGGGACTCCCAAGAGACCCAGTACTTC.

The table lists this clone with a few counts. The chain has TRBV19 and TRBJ1-1; D might be TRBD1 (5 bases). V lost 7 bases and J lost 0, with 18 bases in between. CDR1 LNHDA and CDR2 SQIVND come from the germline V gene (reference sequence). The CDR3 has 16 amino acids. The CDR3 DNA is TGTGCCAGTAACACTCCAGGGACGGGTTTGAACACTGAAGCTTTCTTT. Protein product: CASNTPGTGLNTEAFF. The full variable domain, completed using reference TRBV19 and TRBJ1-1, is DGGITQSPKYLFRKEGQNVTLSCEQNLNHDAMYWYRQDPGQGLRLIYYSQIVNDFQKGDIAEGYSVSREKKESFPLTVTSAQKNPTAFYLCASNTPGTGLNTEAFFGQGTRLTVV.

The chain carries TRBV10-3 and TRBJ1-2; D remains unclear. This CDR3 is 15 amino acids long. Germline V gives CDR1 ENHRY, CDR2 SYGVKD. Trimming removed 2 bases from V and 5 bases from J, with 15 bases in between. CDR3 in amino acids: CAISERQPAEYGYTF. The CDR3, as DNA: TGTGCCATCAGTGAGCGACAACCCGCCGAGTATGGCTACACCTTC.

This clone has ten or more counts. The rearrangement links TRBV19 to TRBJ2-4, with D possibly matching TRBD1 (5 bases). Per germline, CDR1 LNHDA and CDR2 SQIVND (reference sequence). Trimming cost V 5 bases and J 8 bases, with 19 bases left between them. The CDR3 spans 15 residues. The CDR3 nucleotides read TGTGCCAGTAGTCCGTCCAGGGTCTTGGGGCACATTCAGTACTTC. Translated, it gives CASSPSRVLGHIQYF.

The table lists this clone with a few counts. This chain joins TRBV5-1 and TRBJ1-1; possible D gene TRBD1, 5 bases. The germline V and J ends were trimmed by 5 bases and 3 bases, with 14 bases remaining between them. CDR3 length: 14 residues. Germline values: CDR1 SGHRS, CDR2 YFSETQ. CDR3 nucleotide sequence: TGCGCCAGCAGTCGTCCGTTAGGGGACACTGAAGCTTTCTTT. Translation gives CASSRPLGDTEAFF.

A few counts support this clone. The rearrangement uses TRBV27 and TRBJ2-3; D possibly corresponds to TRBD1 (5 bases). CDR3 size: 13 residues. The V end lost 3 bases, the J end lost 4 bases, and 8 bases lay between the germline ends. Germline V gene lookup returns CDR1 MNHEY and CDR2 SMNVEV (reference sequence). The CDR3 spells CASSFKGPDTQYF. The CDR3 bases are TGTGCCAGCAGTTTCAAGGGGCCAGATACGCAGTATTTT.

The chain uses TRBV7-9 and TRBJ1-2; 7 bases align to TRBD1. Germline V gene lookup returns CDR1 SEHNR and CDR2 FQNEAQ (reference sequence). The CDR3 is 17 residues long. V trimming: 1 base; J trimming: 8 bases; junction bases outside the gene matches: 16. The CDR3 DNA follows: TGTGCCAGCAGCTTAGAGGCCGAGACAGGGAATGTCAGAGGCTACACCTTC. Protein product: CASSLEAETGNVRGYTF.

The chain carries TRBV9 and TRBJ1-4, with 7 bases aligning to TRBD1. The CDR3 sequence is 13 residues long. Germline V gene sequence: CDR1 SGDLS, CDR2 YYNGEE. Trimming cost V 4 bases and J 5 bases; bases outside gene matches: 2. The CDR3 region has the DNA TGTGCCAGCAGCAGGGACAGCAATGAAAAACTGTTTTTT. This encodes CASSRDSNEKLFF.

This clone was seen more than once but under ten times. The chain links TRBV9 to TRBJ2-3; D is perhaps TRBD1 or TRBD2 (5 bases each). The ends were cut back, 3 bases at V and 6 bases at J, with 11 bases in the middle. Per the germline V gene, CDR1 is SGDLS and CDR2 is YYNGEE. This CDR3 has 13 residues. CDR3 bases: TGTGCCAGCAGCGCCCTCGGGGCGGATACGCAGTATTTT. It encodes CASSALGADTQYF.

The chain joins TRBV7-2 to TRBJ1-1; D possibly corresponds to TRBD1 (5 bases). Germline loops: CDR1 SGHTA, CDR2 FQGNSA. V shed 4 bases and J shed 2 bases, with 11 bases lying between them. This CDR3 spans 14 amino acids. The CDR3 nucleotides are TGTGCCAGCAGCTCGTCGACAGCAAACACTGAAGCTTTCTTT. Amino acid sequence: CASSSSTANTEAFF. The full variable domain, with the rest looked up from reference TRBV7-2 and TRBJ1-1, is GAGVSQSPSNKVTEKGKDVELRCDPISGHTALYWYRQSLGQGLEFLIYFQGNSAPDKSGLPSDRFSAERTGGSVSTLTIQRTQQEDSAVYLCASSSSTANTEAFFGQGTRLTVV.

V and J are TRBV9 and TRBJ2-3; 8 bases are a match to TRBD1. Germline-derived CDR1 and CDR2 are SGDLS and YYNGEE. V dropped 9 bases and J dropped 2; count of bases not matched to a gene: 5. The CDR3 is made up of 13 amino acids. CDR3 region: CATGDRNTDTQYF. CDR3 sequence (DNA): TGTGCCACAGGGGACAGGAACACAGATACGCAGTATTTT.

This clone was seen more than once but under ten times. The genes are TRBV30 and TRBJ1-1; TRBD1 is a possible D gene (5 bases). CDR3 length: 13 residues. Trimming cost V 2 bases and J 4 bases, with 11 bases left between them. Germline CDR1 GTSNPN, CDR2 SVGIG (reference sequence). As DNA, the CDR3 is TGTGCCTGGAGTCCGTGGGGGTTCACTGAAGCTTTCTTT. Translated, it gives CAWSPWGFTEAFF.